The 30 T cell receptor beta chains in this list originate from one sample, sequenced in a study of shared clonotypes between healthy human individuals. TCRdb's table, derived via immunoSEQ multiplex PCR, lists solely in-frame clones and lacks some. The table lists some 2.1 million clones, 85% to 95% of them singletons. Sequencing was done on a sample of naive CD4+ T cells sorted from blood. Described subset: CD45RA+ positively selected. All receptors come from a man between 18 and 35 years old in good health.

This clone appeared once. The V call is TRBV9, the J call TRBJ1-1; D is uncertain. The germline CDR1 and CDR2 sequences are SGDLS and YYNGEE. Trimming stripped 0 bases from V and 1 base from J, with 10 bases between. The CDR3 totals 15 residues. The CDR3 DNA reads TGTGCCAGCAGCGTAGAGGAGGCGCAGAACACTGAAGCTTTCTTT. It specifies CASSVEEAQNTEAFF.

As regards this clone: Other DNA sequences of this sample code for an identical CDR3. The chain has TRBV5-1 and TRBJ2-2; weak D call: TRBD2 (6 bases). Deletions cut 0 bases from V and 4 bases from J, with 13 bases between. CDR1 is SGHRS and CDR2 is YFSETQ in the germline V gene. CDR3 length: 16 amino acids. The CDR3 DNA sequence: TGCGCCAGCAGCTTGGCGGGGCAGGGAGGCACCGGGGAGCTGTTTTTT. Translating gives CASSLAGQGGTGELFF. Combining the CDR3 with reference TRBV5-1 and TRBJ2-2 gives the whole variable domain KAGVTQTPRYLIKTRGQQVTLSCSPISGHRSVSWYQQTPGQGLQFLFEYFSETQRNKGNFPGRFSGRQFSNSRSEMNVSTLELGDSALYLCASSLAGQGGTGELFFGEGSRLTVL.

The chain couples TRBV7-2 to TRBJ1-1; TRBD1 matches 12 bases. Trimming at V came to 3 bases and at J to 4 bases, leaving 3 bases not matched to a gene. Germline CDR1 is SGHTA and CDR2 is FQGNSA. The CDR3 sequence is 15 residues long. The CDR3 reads CASSLGQGAPTEAFF. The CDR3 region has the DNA TGTGCCAGCAGCTTGGGACAGGGGGCCCCCACTGAAGCTTTCTTT.

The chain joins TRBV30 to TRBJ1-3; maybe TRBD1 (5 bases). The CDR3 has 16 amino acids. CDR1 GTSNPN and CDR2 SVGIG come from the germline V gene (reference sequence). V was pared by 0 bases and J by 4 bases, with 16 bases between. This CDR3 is CAWSVHTGVRGNTIYF. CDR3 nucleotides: TGTGCCTGGAGTGTACACACGGGGGTACGAGGAAACACCATATATTTT.

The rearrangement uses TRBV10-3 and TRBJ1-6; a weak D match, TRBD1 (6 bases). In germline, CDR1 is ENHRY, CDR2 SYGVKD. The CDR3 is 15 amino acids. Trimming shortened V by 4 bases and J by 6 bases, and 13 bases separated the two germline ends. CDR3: CAISARGQINSPLHF. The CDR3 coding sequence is TGTGCCATCAGTGCGCGGGGACAAATTAATTCACCCCTCCACTTT.

This chain's CDR3 is CASSPGAGTERYQPQHF. As DNA, the CDR3 is TGTGCCAGCAGCCCAGGGGCGGGGACAGAGCGTTATCAGCCCCAGCATTTT. The chain has TRBV9 and TRBJ1-5, with TRBD1 identical over 7 bases. Germline V gives CDR1 SGDLS, CDR2 YYNGEE. J gave up 5 bases and V 4 bases, and 15 bases lay outside the gene matches. This CDR3 comprises 17 residues.

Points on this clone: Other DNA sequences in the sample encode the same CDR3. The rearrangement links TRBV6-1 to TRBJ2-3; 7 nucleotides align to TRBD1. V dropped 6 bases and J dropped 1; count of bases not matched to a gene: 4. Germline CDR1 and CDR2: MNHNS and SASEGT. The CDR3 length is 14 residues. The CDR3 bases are TGTGCCAGCAGCGTAACAGGGGGCACAGATACGCAGTATTTT. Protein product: CASSVTGGTDTQYF.

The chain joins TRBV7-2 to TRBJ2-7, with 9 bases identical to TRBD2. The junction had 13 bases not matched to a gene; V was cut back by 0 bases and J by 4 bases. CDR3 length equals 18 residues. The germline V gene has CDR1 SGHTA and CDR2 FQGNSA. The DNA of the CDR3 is TGTGCCAGCAGCTTAGCCCGGGGTAGCGGGGGCCTCTGGTACGAGCAGTACTTC. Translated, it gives CASSLARGSGGLWYEQYF.

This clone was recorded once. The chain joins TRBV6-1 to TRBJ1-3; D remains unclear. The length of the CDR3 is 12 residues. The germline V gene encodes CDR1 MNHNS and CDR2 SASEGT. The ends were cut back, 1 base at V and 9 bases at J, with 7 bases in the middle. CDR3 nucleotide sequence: TGTGCCAGCAGTGAAGAGGGATCCACCATATATTTT. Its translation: CASSEEGSTIYF.

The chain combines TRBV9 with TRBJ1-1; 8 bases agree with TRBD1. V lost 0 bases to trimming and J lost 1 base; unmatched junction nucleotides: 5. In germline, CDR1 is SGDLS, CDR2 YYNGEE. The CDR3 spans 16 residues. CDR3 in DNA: TGTGCCAGCAGCGTAGCCCCGGGACAGGCGAACACTGAAGCTTTCTTT. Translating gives CASSVAPGQANTEAFF.

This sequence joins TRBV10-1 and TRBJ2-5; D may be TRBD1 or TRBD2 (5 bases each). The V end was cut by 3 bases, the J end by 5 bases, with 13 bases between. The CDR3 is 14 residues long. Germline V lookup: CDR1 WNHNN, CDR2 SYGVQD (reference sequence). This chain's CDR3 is CASSDHEGRETQYF. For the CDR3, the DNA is TGCGCCAGCAGTGACCACGAGGGACGGGAGACCCAGTACTTC.

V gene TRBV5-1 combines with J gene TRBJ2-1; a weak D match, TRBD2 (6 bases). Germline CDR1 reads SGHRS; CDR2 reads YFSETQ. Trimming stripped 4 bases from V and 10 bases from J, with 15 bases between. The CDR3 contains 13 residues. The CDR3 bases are TGCGCCAGCAGCCGGGACTCTTGGAGCGAGCAGTTCTTC. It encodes CASSRDSWSEQFF. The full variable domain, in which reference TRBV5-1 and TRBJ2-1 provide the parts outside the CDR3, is KAGVTQTPRYLIKTRGQQVTLSCSPISGHRSVSWYQQTPGQGLQFLFEYFSETQRNKGNFPGRFSGRQFSNSRSEMNVSTLELGDSALYLCASSRDSWSEQFFGPGTRLTVL.

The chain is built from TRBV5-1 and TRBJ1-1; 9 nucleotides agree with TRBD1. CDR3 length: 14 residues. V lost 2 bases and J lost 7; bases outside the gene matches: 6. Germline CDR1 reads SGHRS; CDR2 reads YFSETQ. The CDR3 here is CASSFGTGPNEAFF. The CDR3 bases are TGCGCCAGCAGCTTCGGGACAGGGCCCAATGAAGCTTTCTTT.

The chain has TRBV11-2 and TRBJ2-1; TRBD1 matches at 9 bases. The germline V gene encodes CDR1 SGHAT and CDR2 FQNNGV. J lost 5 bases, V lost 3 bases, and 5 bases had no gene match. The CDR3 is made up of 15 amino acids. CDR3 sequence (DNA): TGTGCCAGCAGCTTCCGGGACAGGGCTAACAATGAGCAGTTCTTC. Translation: CASSFRDRANNEQFF.

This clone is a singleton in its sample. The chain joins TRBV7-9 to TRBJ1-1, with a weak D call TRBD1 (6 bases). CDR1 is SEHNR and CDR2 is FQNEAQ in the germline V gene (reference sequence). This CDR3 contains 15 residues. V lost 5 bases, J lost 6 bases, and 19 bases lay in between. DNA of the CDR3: TGTGCCAGCAGCAGCGGAGAGGGGAAGGGGGCTGAAGCTTTCTTT. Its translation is CASSSGEGKGAEAFF.

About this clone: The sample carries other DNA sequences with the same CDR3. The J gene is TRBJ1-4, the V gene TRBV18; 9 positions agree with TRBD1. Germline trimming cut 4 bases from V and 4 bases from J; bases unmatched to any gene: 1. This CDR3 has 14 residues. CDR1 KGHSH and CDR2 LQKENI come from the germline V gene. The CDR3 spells CASSQGQGNEKLFF. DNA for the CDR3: TGTGCCAGCTCACAGGGACAGGGTAATGAAAAACTGTTTTTT. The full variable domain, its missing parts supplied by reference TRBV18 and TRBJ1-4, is NAGVMQNPRHLVRRRGQEARLRCSPMKGHSHVYWYRQLPEEGLKFMVYLQKENIIDESGMPKERFSAEFPKEGPSILRIQQVVRGDSAAYFCASSQGQGNEKLFFGSGTQLSVL.

Here the CDR3 reads CASSYSGIGYTF. CDR3 DNA: TGTGCCAGCAGTTACTCGGGGATCGGCTACACCTTC. The chain links TRBV6-5 to TRBJ1-2, with unresolved D. Germline V gene data show CDR1 as MNHEY and CDR2 as SVGAGI. The CDR3 length is 12 residues. V lost 0 bases and J 8 bases, leaving 7 bases between the germline ends.

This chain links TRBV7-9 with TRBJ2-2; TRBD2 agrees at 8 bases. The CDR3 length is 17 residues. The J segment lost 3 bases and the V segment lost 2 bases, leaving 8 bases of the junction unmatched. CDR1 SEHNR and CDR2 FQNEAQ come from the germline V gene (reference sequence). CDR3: CASSLNWRGVHTGELFF. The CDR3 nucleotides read TGTGCCAGCAGCTTAAATTGGCGGGGGGTCCACACCGGGGAGCTGTTTTTT.

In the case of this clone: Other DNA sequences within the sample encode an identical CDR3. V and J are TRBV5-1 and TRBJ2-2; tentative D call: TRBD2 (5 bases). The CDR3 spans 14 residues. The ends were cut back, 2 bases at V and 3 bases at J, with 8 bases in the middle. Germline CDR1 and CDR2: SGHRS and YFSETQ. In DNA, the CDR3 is TGCGCCAGCAGCTTCAGGACTGACACCGGGGAGCTGTTTTTT. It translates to CASSFRTDTGELFF.

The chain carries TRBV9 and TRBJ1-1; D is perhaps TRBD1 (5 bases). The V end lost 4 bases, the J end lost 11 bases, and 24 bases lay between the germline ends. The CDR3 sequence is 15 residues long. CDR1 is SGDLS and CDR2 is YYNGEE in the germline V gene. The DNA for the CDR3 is TGTGCCAGCAGCCCACGCGGAGGGACCGACCGAGGGGCTTTCTTT. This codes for CASSPRGGTDRGAFF.

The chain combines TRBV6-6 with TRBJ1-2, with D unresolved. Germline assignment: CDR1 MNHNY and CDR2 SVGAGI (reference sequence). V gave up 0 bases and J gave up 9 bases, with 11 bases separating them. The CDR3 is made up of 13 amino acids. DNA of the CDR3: TGTGCCAGCAGTTACTCGGAGGCAGGTAGCTACACCTTC. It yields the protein CASSYSEAGSYTF.

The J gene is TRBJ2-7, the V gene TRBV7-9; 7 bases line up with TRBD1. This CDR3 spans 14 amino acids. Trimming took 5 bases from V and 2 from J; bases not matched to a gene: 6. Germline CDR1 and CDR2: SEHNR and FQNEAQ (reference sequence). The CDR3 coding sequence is TGTGCCAGCAGCCAGGGACAGTTGACCTACGAGCAGTACTTC. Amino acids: CASSQGQLTYEQYF.

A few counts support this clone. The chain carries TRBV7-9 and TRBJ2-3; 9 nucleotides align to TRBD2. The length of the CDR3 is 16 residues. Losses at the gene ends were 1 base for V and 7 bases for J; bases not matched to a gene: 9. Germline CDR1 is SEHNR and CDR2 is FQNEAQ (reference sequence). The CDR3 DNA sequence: TGTGCCAGCAGCTTAGAGGCTAGCGGGAATCCATATACGCAGTATTTT. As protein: CASSLEASGNPYTQYF. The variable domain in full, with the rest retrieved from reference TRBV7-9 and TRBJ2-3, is DTGVSQNPRHKITKRGQNVTFRCDPISEHNRLYWYRQTLGQGPEFLTYFQNEAQLEKSRLLSDRFSAERPKGSFSTLEIQRTEQGDSAMYLCASSLEASGNPYTQYFGPGTRLTVL.

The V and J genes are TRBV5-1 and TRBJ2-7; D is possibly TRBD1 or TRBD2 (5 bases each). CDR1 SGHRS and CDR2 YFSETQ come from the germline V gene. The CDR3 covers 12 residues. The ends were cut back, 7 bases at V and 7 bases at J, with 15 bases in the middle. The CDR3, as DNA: TGCGCCAGCTCCCGGGACGGATGGGAGCAGTACTTC. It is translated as CASSRDGWEQYF.

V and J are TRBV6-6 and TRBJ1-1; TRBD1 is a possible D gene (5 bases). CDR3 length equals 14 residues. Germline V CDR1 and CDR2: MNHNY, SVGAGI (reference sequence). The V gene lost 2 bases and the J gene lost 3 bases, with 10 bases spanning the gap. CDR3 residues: CASSYRGKDTEAFF. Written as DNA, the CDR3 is TGTGCCAGCAGTTACAGGGGAAAGGACACTGAAGCTTTCTTT.

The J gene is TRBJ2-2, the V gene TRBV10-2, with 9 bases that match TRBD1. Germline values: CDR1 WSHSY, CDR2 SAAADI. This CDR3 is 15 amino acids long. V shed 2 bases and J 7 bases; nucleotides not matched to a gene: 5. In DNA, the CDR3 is TGCGCCAGCAGTGAGCCAGGGACAGGGAGCGGGGAGCTGTTTTTT. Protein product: CASSEPGTGSGELFF.

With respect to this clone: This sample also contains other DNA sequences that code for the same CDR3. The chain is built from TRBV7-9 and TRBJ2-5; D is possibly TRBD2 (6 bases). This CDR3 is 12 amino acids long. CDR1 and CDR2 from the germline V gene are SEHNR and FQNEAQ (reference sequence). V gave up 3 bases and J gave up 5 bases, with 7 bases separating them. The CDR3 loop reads CASSFGGETQYF. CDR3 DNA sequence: TGTGCCAGCAGCTTCGGAGGGGAGACCCAGTACTTC.

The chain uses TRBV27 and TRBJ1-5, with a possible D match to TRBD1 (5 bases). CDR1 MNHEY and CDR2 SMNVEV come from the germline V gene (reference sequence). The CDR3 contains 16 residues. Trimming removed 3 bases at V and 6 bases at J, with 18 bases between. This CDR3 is CASSLDGHSLGQPQHF. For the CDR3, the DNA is TGTGCCAGCAGTTTGGACGGACATAGCCTGGGTCAGCCCCAGCATTTT.

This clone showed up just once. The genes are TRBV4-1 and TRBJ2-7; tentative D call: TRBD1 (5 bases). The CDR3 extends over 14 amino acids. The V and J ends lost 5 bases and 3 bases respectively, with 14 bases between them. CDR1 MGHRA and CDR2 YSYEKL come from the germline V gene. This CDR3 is CASSTTFDSYEQYF. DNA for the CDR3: TGCGCCAGCAGCACTACCTTCGACAGCTACGAGCAGTACTTC.

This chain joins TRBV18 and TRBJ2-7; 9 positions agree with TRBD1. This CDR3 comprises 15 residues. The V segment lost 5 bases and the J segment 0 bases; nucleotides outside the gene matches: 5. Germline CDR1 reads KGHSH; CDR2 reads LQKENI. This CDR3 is CASSRDRGSSYEQYF. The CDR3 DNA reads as TGTGCCAGCTCAAGAGACAGGGGGTCCTCCTACGAGCAGTACTTC.